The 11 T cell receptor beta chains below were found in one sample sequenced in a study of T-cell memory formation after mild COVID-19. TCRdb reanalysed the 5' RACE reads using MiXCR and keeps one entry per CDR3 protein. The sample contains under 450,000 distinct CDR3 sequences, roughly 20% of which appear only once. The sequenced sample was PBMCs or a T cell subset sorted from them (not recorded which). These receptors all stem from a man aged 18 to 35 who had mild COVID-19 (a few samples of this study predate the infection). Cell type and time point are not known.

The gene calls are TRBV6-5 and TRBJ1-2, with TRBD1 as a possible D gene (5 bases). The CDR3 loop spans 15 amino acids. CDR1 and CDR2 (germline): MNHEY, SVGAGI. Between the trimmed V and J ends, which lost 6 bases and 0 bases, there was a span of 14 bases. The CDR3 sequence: CASSYHRDPNYGYTF. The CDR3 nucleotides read TGTGCCAGCAGCTATCACCGGGACCCTAACTATGGCTACACCTTC.

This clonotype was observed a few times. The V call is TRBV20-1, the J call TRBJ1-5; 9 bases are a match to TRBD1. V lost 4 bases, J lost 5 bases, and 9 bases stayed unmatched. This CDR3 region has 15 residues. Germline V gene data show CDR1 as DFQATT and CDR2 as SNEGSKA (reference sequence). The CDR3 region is CSAMTGGSLDQPQHF. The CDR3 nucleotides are TGCAGTGCTATGACAGGGGGATCACTAGATCAGCCCCAGCATTTT.

The CDR3 here is CSVQRGGMSETQYF. CDR3 bases: TGCAGCGTTCAGCGGGGGGGGATGTCGGAGACCCAGTACTTC. This chain joins TRBV29-1 and TRBJ2-5, with 10 bases lining up with TRBD2. The CDR3 consists of 14 residues. V gave up 5 bases and J gave up 5 bases; unmatched junction bases: 8. The V gene's germline CDR1 is SQVTM and CDR2 ANQGSEA.

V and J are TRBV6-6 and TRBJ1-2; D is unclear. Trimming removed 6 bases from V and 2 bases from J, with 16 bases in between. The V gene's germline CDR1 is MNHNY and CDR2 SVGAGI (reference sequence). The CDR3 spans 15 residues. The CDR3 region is CASSHGPTDNYGYTF. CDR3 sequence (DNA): TGTGCCAGCAGCCACGGCCCAACAGACAACTATGGCTACACCTTC.

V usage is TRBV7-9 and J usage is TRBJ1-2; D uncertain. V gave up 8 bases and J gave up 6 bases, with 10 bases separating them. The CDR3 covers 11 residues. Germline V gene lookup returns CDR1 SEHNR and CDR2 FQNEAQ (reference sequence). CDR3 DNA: TGTGCCAGCCACCCTTTAGATGGCTACACCTTC. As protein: CASHPLDGYTF. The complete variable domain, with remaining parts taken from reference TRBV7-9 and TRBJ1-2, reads DTGVSQNPRHKITKRGQNVTFRCDPISEHNRLYWYRQTLGQGPEFLTYFQNEAQLEKSRLLSDRFSAERPKGSFSTLEIQRTEQGDSAMYLCASHPLDGYTFGSGTRLTVV.

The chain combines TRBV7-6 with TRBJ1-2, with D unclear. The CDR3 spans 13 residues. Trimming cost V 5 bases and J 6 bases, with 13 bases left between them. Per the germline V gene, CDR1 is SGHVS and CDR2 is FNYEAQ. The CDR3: CASSPRVGNGYTF. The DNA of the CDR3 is TGTGCCAGCAGCCCAAGGGTAGGGAATGGCTACACCTTC.

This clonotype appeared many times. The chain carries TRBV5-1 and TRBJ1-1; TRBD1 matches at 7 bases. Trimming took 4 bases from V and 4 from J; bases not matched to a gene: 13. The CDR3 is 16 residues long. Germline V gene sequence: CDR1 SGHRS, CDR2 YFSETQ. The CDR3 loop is CASSPRGWGRGTEAFF. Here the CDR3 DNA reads TGCGCCAGCAGCCCCAGGGGGTGGGGGCGCGGCACTGAAGCTTTCTTT.

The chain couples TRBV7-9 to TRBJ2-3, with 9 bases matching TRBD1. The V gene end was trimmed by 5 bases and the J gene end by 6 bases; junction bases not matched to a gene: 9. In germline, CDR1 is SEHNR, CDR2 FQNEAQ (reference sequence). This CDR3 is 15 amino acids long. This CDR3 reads CASSRRDREMDTQYF. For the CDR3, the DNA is TGTGCCAGCAGCCGCCGGGACAGGGAGATGGATACGCAGTATTTT. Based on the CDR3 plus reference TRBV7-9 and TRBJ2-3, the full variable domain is DTGVSQNPRHKITKRGQNVTFRCDPISEHNRLYWYRQTLGQGPEFLTYFQNEAQLEKSRLLSDRFSAERPKGSFSTLEIQRTEQGDSAMYLCASSRRDREMDTQYFGPGTRLTVL.

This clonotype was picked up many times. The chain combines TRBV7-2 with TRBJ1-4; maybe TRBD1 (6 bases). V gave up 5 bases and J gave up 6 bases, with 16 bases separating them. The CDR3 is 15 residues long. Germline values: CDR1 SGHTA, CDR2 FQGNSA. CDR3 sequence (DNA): TGTGCCAGCAGCCGAGGACAGACTAAACATGAAAAACTGTTTTTT. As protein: CASSRGQTKHEKLFF.

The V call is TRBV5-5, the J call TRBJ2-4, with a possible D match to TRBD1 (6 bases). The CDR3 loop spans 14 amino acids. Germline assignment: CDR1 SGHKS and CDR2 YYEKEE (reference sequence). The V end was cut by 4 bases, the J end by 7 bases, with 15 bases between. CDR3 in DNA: TGTGCCAGCAGCGTTGATCAGGGGATGAACATTCAGTACTTC. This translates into CASSVDQGMNIQYF.

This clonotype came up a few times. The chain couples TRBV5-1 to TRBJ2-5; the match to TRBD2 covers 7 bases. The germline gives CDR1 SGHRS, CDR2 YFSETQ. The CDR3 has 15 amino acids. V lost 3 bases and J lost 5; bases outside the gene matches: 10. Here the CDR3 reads CASSWGGLSRETQYF. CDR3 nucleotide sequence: TGCGCCAGCAGCTGGGGGGGTTTGTCAAGGGAGACCCAGTACTTC.